The 13 T cell receptor beta chains below come from one sample, sequenced in a study of cytomegalovirus exposure and HLA in healthy donors. Researchers ran the PCR with 60 Vbeta and 13 Jbeta primers. Data came from immunoSEQ multiplex PCR; TCRdb stores just in-frame clones and leaves some out. The data hold over 100,000 clones, with 70% to 80% observed a single time. What was sequenced was PBMCs. The source is a female donor in good health and CMV-seropositive.

The V call is TRBV2, the J call TRBJ2-3; TRBD1 aligns across 8 bases. Germline V gene lookup returns CDR1 SNHLY and CDR2 FYNNEI. V was clipped by 2 bases and J by 2 bases; unmatched bases: 3. The CDR3 runs 15 residues. The chain's CDR3 is CASSEQGANTDTQYF. The CDR3 nucleotides are TGTGCCAGCAGTGAACAGGGGGCCAACACAGATACGCAGTATTTT.

The chain carries TRBV19 and TRBJ2-5; 11 positions agree with TRBD2. CDR1 is LNHDA and CDR2 is SQIVND in the germline V gene (reference sequence). The CDR3 loop spans 16 amino acids. J was trimmed by 2 bases and V by 3 bases; bases with no gene match: 5. The CDR3 loop reads CASSILLAGDQETQYF. The CDR3 bases are TGTGCCAGTAGTATCTTACTAGCGGGGGATCAAGAGACCCAGTACTTC.

The J gene is TRBJ1-3, the V gene TRBV7-8; D remains unclear. Germline V gene sequence: CDR1 SGHVS, CDR2 FQNEAQ. The CDR3 length is 16 residues. Deletions cut 1 base from V and 0 bases from J, with 10 bases between. The CDR3 bases are TGTGCCAGCAGCTTAGGATACGCGTACTCTGGAAACACCATATATTTT. Residues: CASSLGYAYSGNTIYF.

This clone has a single count. The chain uses TRBV7-2 and TRBJ2-7, with 8 bases aligning to TRBD2. The CDR3 is made up of 14 amino acids. Unmatched junction bases numbered 5, after V lost 1 base and J lost 6 bases. The germline CDR1 and CDR2 sequences are SGHTA and FQGNSA. The CDR3 reads CASSLEAGDGEQYF. CDR3 in DNA: TGTGCCAGCAGCTTAGAAGCGGGAGACGGCGAGCAGTACTTC.

The rearrangement uses TRBV9 and TRBJ2-6; 7 bases agree with TRBD2. Germline lookup yields CDR1 SGDLS and CDR2 YYNGEE. J lost 2 bases, V lost 0 bases, and 8 bases had no gene match. This CDR3 has 18 amino acids. The CDR3 here is CASSVAGWGGTGANVLTF. The CDR3 region has the DNA TGTGCCAGCAGCGTAGCTGGGTGGGGGGGAACTGGGGCCAACGTCCTGACTTTC.

The chain has TRBV7-6 and TRBJ2-1; 7 nucleotides line up with TRBD1. The junction had 10 bases not matched to a gene; V was cut back by 4 bases and J by 4 bases. The germline CDR1 and CDR2 sequences are SGHVS and FNYEAQ. The CDR3 consists of 16 residues. The DNA of the CDR3 is TGTGCCAGCAGCTCACGGGACAGCCCTCGGTACAATGAGCAGTTCTTC. It translates to CASSSRDSPRYNEQFF.

V and J are TRBV6-1 and TRBJ2-3; a weak D match, TRBD1 (5 bases). The ends were cut back, 10 bases at V and 0 bases at J, with 11 bases in the middle. Germline CDR1 is MNHNS and CDR2 is SASEGT. The CDR3 extends over 13 amino acids. The CDR3 nucleotides read TGTGCCACGACAGTATCTAGCACAGATACGCAGTATTTT. Its protein is CATTVSSTDTQYF.

The rearrangement joins TRBV2 to TRBJ2-5; 8 nucleotides match TRBD1. With the DNA end fitting TRBJ2-7 better, the J assignment may be wrong. The germline gives CDR1 SNHLY, CDR2 FYNNEI. The CDR3 consists of 14 residues. The DNA of the CDR3 is TGTGCCAGCAGATCCGGGACAGGTCGACACGAGCAGTACTTC. Amino acid sequence: CASRSGTGRHEQYF.

This clone was seen only a few times. The chain couples TRBV10-3 to TRBJ2-1; tentative D call: TRBD1 (5 bases). CDR3 length: 13 amino acids. Germline V gene sequence: CDR1 ENHRY, CDR2 SYGVKD. Trimming pared 0 bases from V and 6 bases from J, leaving 6 bases between. The DNA for the CDR3 is TGTGCCATCAGTGAGTCGGGGCGCAATGAGCAGTTCTTC. It codes for CAISESGRNEQFF.

The rearrangement uses TRBV2 and TRBJ1-4; D is possibly TRBD1 (5 bases). The germline V and J ends were trimmed by 1 base and 13 bases, with 13 bases remaining between them. CDR3 length: 13 residues. Germline V lookup: CDR1 SNHLY, CDR2 FYNNEI. As DNA, the CDR3 is TGTGCCAGCAGTGAAGGACAGCCCGGGAGACTGTTTTTT. Translation: CASSEGQPGRLFF. The full variable domain, rest sourced from reference TRBV2 and TRBJ1-4, is EPEVTQTPSHQVTQMGQEVILRCVPISNHLYFYWYRQILGQKVEFLVSFYNNEISEKSEIFDDQFSVERPDGSNFTLKIRSTKLEDSAMYFCASSEGQPGRLFFGSGTQLSVL.

The chain's CDR3 is CASSYQGTDEAFF. CDR3 coding DNA: TGTGCCAGCAGTTACCAGGGGACGGATGAAGCTTTCTTT. This chain uses TRBV6-5 with TRBJ1-1; maybe TRBD1 (6 bases). The germline gives CDR1 MNHEY, CDR2 SVGAGI. This CDR3 comprises 13 residues. The ends were cut back, 2 bases at V and 7 bases at J, with 11 bases in the middle.

V is TRBV19 and J is TRBJ2-1; 8 bases agree with TRBD1. V dropped 6 bases and J dropped 8; count of bases not matched to a gene: 9. The CDR3 is 14 residues long. The germline V gene has CDR1 LNHDA and CDR2 SQIVND (reference sequence). The CDR3 bases are TGTGCCAGTAGCAGGACAGGGTTTTACGATGAGCAGTTCTTC. It codes for CASSRTGFYDEQFF.

This chain connects TRBV5-6 to TRBJ2-1; 7 positions match TRBD1. The length of the CDR3 is 13 residues. V trimming: 2 bases; J trimming: 5 bases; junction bases outside the gene matches: 1. Germline CDR1 SGHDT, CDR2 YYEEEE. In nucleotides, the CDR3 is TGTGCCAGCAGCTTAGGGACAGACAATGAGCAGTTCTTC. Encoded protein: CASSLGTDNEQFF.